Listed below are T cell receptor beta chains from one sample, sequenced in a study of identical twins. One entry per CDR3 protein results from TCRdb running MiXCR on the 5' RACE reads. The sample consists of about 300,000 distinct CDR3 sequences, 9% to 15% of them appearing once. These data were also filed under a second study, of yellow fever vaccine responses in identical twins.

Sample: CD8+ T cells sorted from blood. These receptors were taken from a woman under 30 in good health. Each CDR3 is given with its conserved first and last residue. A D gene is named only where the DNA matches it firmly. Only some rows state a clone size, as once, few, many or a class for expanded clones.

NA | NA | TRBJ2-7 | TRBV27 | 12 | TGTGCCAGCGGCAGGGTGAGGGGCGAGCAGTACTTC | CASGRVRGEQYF
few | TRBD2 | TRBJ2-1 | TRBV4-2 | 17 | TGTGCCAGCAGCCAGGGATCGTGGACTAGCGGAAATAATGAGCAGTTCTTC | CASSQGSWTSGNNEQFF
NA | NA | TRBJ1-4 | TRBV28 | 14 | TGTGCCAGCAGACCAGGACGGTCTAATGAAAAACTGTTTTTT | CASRPGRSNEKLFF
NA | TRBD2 | TRBJ2-1 | TRBV7-9 | 15 | TGTGCCAGCAGGTCCGAGCGGGAGGGAAACAATGAGCAGTTCTTC | CASRSEREGNNEQFF
few | NA | TRBJ2-5 | TRBV15 | 15 | TGTGCCACCAGCAGAGATGGCGGGAAGCAAGAGACCCAGTACTTC | CATSRDGGKQETQYF
few | TRBD1 | TRBJ1-2 | TRBV6-1 | 16 | TGTGCCAGCAGTGAAGCCAACCCGACAGGGGTAAAAGGCTACACCTTC | CASSEANPTGVKGYTF
NA | TRBD1 | TRBJ2-3 | TRBV5-1 | 15 | TGCGCCAGCAGCCCATCAGGGGGCGGTGCAGATACGCAGTATTTT | CASSPSGGGADTQYF
few | NA | TRBJ2-5 | TRBV9 | 13 | TGTGCCAGCAGCGTAGGTAGTAAGGAGACCCAGTACTTC | CASSVGSKETQYF
few | NA | TRBJ1-5 | TRBV10-3 | 12 | TGTGCCATCAGTGAGTCGGCGGCGCTCCAGCATTTT | CAISESAALQHF
NA | NA | TRBJ2-3 | TRBV7-6 | 12 | TGTGCCAGCAGCTTTGCCTTGGGGACGCAGTATTTT | CASSFALGTQYF
few | TRBD2 | TRBJ2-1 | TRBV6-4 | 16 | TGTGCCAGCAGTGTGAAAGCGGGGGGCTCCTACAATGAGCAGTTCTTC | CASSVKAGGSYNEQFF
NA | NA | TRBJ2-7 | TRBV27 | 14 | TGTGCCAGCAGTTTGTCGGAGGGGGCTTCCGAGCAGTACTTC | CASSLSEGASEQYF
NA | TRBD2 | TRBJ2-1 | TRBV7-9 | 11 | TGTGCCAGCGAGACTAGCTATGAGCAGTTCTTC | CASETSYEQFF
few | NA | TRBJ1-1 | TRBV7-6 | 17 | TGTGCCAGCAGCGATGGGGTAACTTTGGCAGTGAACACTGAAGCTTTCTTT | CASSDGVTLAVNTEAFF
many | NA | TRBJ1-4 | TRBV27 | 12 | TGTGCCAGCAGAACAACTAATGAAAAACTGTTTTTT | CASRTTNEKLFF
few | TRBD2 | TRBJ2-7 | TRBV28 | 13 | TGTGCCAGCTTGGGACTAGCGTACTACGAGCAGTACTTC | CASLGLAYYEQYF
many | TRBD2 | TRBJ2-7 | TRBV7-9 | 15 | TGTGCCAGCAGCTTAGGCGGACTAGTTAACGACGAGCAGTACTTC | CASSLGGLVNDEQYF
NA | NA | TRBJ1-1 | TRBV9 | 16 | TGTGCCAGCAGCGTTCGTTTGGGGGCTTTGAACACTGAAGCTTTCTTT | CASSVRLGALNTEAFF
NA | TRBD1 | TRBJ2-7 | TRBV5-1 | 15 | TGCGCCAGCAGCTACCGACAGGGGGCTATGTACGAGCAGTACTTC | CASSYRQGAMYEQYF
once | NA | TRBJ1-1 | TRBV7-8 | 14 | TGTGCCAGCAGCTCCACCGCGAAGTTAACTGAAGTTTTCTTT | CASSSTAKLTEVFF
NA | NA | TRBJ2-1 | TRBV7-9 | 13 | TGTGCCAGCAGTTCACCTCAGTCGGTTGAGCAGTTCTTC | CASSSPQSVEQFF
many | TRBD2 | TRBJ2-1 | TRBV18 | 17 | TGTGCCAGCTCACCAAAGCCCGGGACTACATCCTACAATGAGCAGTTCTTC | CASSPKPGTTSYNEQFF
NA | TRBD2 | TRBJ2-1 | TRBV28 | 15 | TGTGCCAGTTTTAGCGGGAGGGCGGGTAGGAATGAGCAGTTCTTC | CASFSGRAGRNEQFF
few | NA | TRBJ2-7 | TRBV28 | 13 | TGTGCCAGCAGGTTAGGGGAAGGCTACGAGCAGTACTTC | CASRLGEGYEQYF
few | TRBD2 | TRBJ2-3 | TRBV20-1 | 16 | TGCAGTGCTAGAGGAGGGCTAGCGGGAGCCCCAGATACGCAGTATTTT | CSARGGLAGAPDTQYF
NA | TRBD2 | TRBJ2-7 | TRBV5-1 | 16 | TGCGCCAGCAGCTTTCGGTTGGCGGGAGGGCCCCACGAGCAGTACTTC | CASSFRLAGGPHEQYF
many | NA | TRBJ1-2 | TRBV9 | 14 | TGTGCCAGCAGCTTCGGCGGAGATAGCTATGGCTACACCTTC | CASSFGGDSYGYTF
NA | TRBD2 | TRBJ2-5 | TRBV20-1 | 17 | TGCAGTGCTAGAGAGAGTAGACTAGCGGGAGAAGGAGAGACCCAGTACTTC | CSARESRLAGEGETQYF
NA | NA | TRBJ1-1 | TRBV20-1 | 13 | TGCAGTGCTAGAGATCTGAGGGTCACTGAAGCTTTCTTT | CSARDLRVTEAFF
NA | TRBD2 | TRBJ2-3 | TRBV12-3/TRBV12-4 | 15 | TGTGCCAGCAGTTTCGCGGGGGGGAGCACAGATACGCAGTATTTT | CASSFAGGSTDTQYF
NA | NA | TRBJ2-2 | TRBV5-1 | 16 | TGCGCCAGCAGCTTGGTCGTCACAACGAACACCGGGGAGCTGTTTTTT | CASSLVVTTNTGELFF
many | NA | TRBJ2-1 | TRBV11-2 | 14 | TGTGCCAGCAGCTTAGTTCTAGTGGCCAATGAGCAGTTCTTC | CASSLVLVANEQFF
NA | NA | TRBJ2-3 | TRBV28 | 16 | TGTGCCAGCAGTTTGTGGTACAGGGAGAGCACAGATACGCAGTATTTT | CASSLWYRESTDTQYF
many | TRBD1 | TRBJ1-2 | TRBV7-8 | 16 | TGTGCCAGCAGCTCAAAGATAACAGGGGGCGCGGAGGGCTACACCTTC | CASSSKITGGAEGYTF
few | NA | TRBJ2-7 | TRBV9 | 10 | TGTGCCAGCAGCGTCTACGAGCAGTACTTC | CASSVYEQYF
once | NA | TRBJ2-7 | TRBV4-1 | 15 | TGCGCCAGCAGCCAAGTCGGGGGCAGGGGCTACGAGCAGTACTTC | CASSQVGGRGYEQYF
many | NA | TRBJ2-7 | TRBV13 | 13 | TGTGCCAGCAGCTTAGGTCAGGACTACGAGCAGTACTTC | CASSLGQDYEQYF
NA | TRBD2 | TRBJ2-5 | TRBV20-1 | 16 | TGCAGTGCTAGAGGCCCCACTACTAGCGGGGAAGAGACCCAGTACTTC | CSARGPTTSGEETQYF
NA | TRBD2 | TRBJ2-7 | TRBV15 | 15 | TGTGCCACCAGATCCACCGGGACTAGCGGCTACGAGCAGTACTTC | CATRSTGTSGYEQYF
NA | NA | TRBJ2-2 | TRBV10-3 | 11 | TGTGCTAGCGGCCGGGACGGGGAGCTGTTTTTT | CASGRDGELFF
few | NA | TRBJ2-1 | TRBV20-1 | 14 | TGCAGTGCTAGAGATCCCCCCCTAGGTGGTGAGCAGTTCTTC | CSARDPPLGGEQFF
NA | TRBD2 | TRBJ2-1 | TRBV6-1 | 15 | TGTGCCAGCAGTGATACAGGACTAGCCCTGAATGAGCAGTTCTTC | CASSDTGLALNEQFF
NA | NA | TRBJ2-3 | TRBV7-9 | 14 | TGTGCCAGCAGCGTGGCCGACAGTGGAGATACGCAGTATTTT | CASSVADSGDTQYF
NA | NA | TRBJ2-4 | TRBV23-1 | 14 | TGCGCCAGCAGTCAAGTGACTAGAGAAAACATTCAGTACTTC | CASSQVTRENIQYF
many | NA | TRBJ2-3 | TRBV5-1 | 15 | TGCGCCAGCAGCCCAGCCGTGATCAACACAGATACGCAGTATTTT | CASSPAVINTDTQYF
many | NA | TRBJ1-1 | TRBV5-1 | 13 | TGCGCCAGCAGCTTGTACGATTCTCGAGAGGGTTTCTTT | CASSLYDSREGFF
many | NA | TRBJ2-7 | TRBV5-1 | 17 | TGCGCCAGCAGCCAATCGCTAGAAGCCCCGGGACTTGGCGAGCAGTACTTC | CASSQSLEAPGLGEQYF
NA | TRBD2 | TRBJ2-1 | TRBV4-1 | 17 | TGCGCCAGCAGCTTGGGGGCGCGGGAGGGCCCACACAATGAGCAGTTCTTC | CASSLGAREGPHNEQFF
many | NA | TRBJ1-5 | TRBV4-1 | 15 | TGCGCCAGCAGCCAAGACCCCGGGGATCTGGAGCCCCAGCATTTT | CASSQDPGDLEPQHF
NA | TRBD1 | TRBJ2-3 | TRBV7-9 | 15 | TGTGCCAGCAGCTACCGTACAGGGGCGGGTAATACGCAGTATTTT | CASSYRTGAGNTQYF